A single sample gave rise to the 5 T cell receptor beta chains below, sequenced in a study of blood T cell repertoires in COVID-19. Data came from immunoSEQ multiplex PCR; TCRdb stores just in-frame clones and leaves some out. Among over 200,000 clones listed, approximately 79% were seen once. The specimen was peripheral blood. All receptors derive from a human donor in a cohort sampled during active COVID-19.

V is TRBV6-6 and J is TRBJ1-4; unclear D gene. The germline V gene encodes CDR1 MNHNY and CDR2 SVGAGI (reference sequence). The CDR3 has 14 amino acids. The V end lost 2 bases, the J end lost 5 bases, and 9 bases lay between the germline ends. The CDR3 DNA follows: TGTGCCAGCAGTTACGTGGCAATGAATGAAAAACTGTTTTTT. This sequence encodes CASSYVAMNEKLFF.

V gene TRBV28 combines with J gene TRBJ2-7, with TRBD2 matching 9 bases. V lost 7 bases to trimming and J lost 4 bases; unmatched junction nucleotides: 14. This CDR3 is 16 amino acids long. Germline V gene lookup returns CDR1 MDHEN and CDR2 SYDVKM. CDR3 in DNA: TGTGCCAGCATGACGGGGGCGGCTAGCGGGATATACGAGCAGTACTTC. Its translation is CASMTGAASGIYEQYF. Drawing the rest from reference TRBV28 and TRBJ2-7, the complete variable domain is DVKVTQSSRYLVKRTGEKVFLECVQDMDHENMFWYRQDPGLGLRLIYFSYDVKMKEKGDIPEGYSVSREKKERFSLILESASTNQTSMYLCASMTGAASGIYEQYFGPGTRLTVT.

The CDR3 is CASSQERTSSTGELFF. CDR3 coding DNA: TGTGCCAGCAGCCAGGAACGGACTTCCTCCACCGGGGAGCTGTTTTTT. V and J are TRBV4-2 and TRBJ2-2; a possible D gene is TRBD2 (5 bases). CDR1 and CDR2 from the germline V gene are LGHNA and YNFKEQ. Trimming removed 3 bases at V and 4 bases at J, with 15 bases between. The CDR3 totals 16 residues.

V is TRBV27 and J is TRBJ2-4, with 7 bases lining up with TRBD1. V gave up 6 bases and J gave up 0 bases; unmatched junction bases: 5. Germline CDR1 and CDR2: MNHEY and SMNVEV (reference sequence). There are 15 residues in the CDR3. This CDR3 is CASRPTGLAKNIQYF. The CDR3, as DNA: TGTGCCAGCAGACCGACAGGGCTAGCCAAAAACATTCAGTACTTC.

The rearrangement links TRBV7-2 to TRBJ1-5; TRBD1 matches at 10 bases. Per the germline V gene, CDR1 is SGHTA and CDR2 is FQGNSA. J gave up 7 bases and V 5 bases, and 8 bases lay outside the gene matches. This CDR3 region has 15 residues. CDR3 DNA: TGTGCCAGCAGCCCCGGGACAGGGGAGGGCCAGCCCCAGCATTTT. The encoded protein is CASSPGTGEGQPQHF.